This TCR beta chain was obtained from a study of cytomegalovirus exposure and HLA in healthy donors. Method: immunoSEQ multiplex PCR; TCRdb's copy keeps in-frame clones and lacks some. The sample shows approximately 120,000 clones, roughly 89% of them seen only once. Germline trimming cut 2 bases from V and 1 base from J; bases unmatched to any gene: 2. Per the germline V gene, CDR1 is MNHNY and CDR2 is SVGAGI (reference sequence). The CDR3 is 14 residues long. Source material: PBMCs. This sequence joins TRBV6-6 and TRBJ2-7, with TRBD1 identical over 7 bases. This TCR was recovered from a young woman in good health and CMV-seronegative. The CDR3 bases are TGTGCCAGCAGTTACCTCAGGGGGTCCTACGAGCAGTACTTC. Protein: CASSYLRGSYEQYF.